This T cell receptor (beta chain) emerged from a study of graft-versus-host responses after intestinal transplantation. Study-wide context: The transplants performed in recipients were multivisceral, liver-intestinal, or isolated intestinal. Uniformly, recipients were administered anti-thymocyte globulin induction with subsequent tacrolimus and steroids for about 3 years.

TCRdb's copy holds only in-frame clones and misses some; the assay was immunoSEQ multiplex PCR. The table records 70,000 to 95,000 clones, 85% to 95% of them present only once. Findings and limits, study-wide: Some patients had graft-donor T cell macrochimerism. In their allografts, the ratios of graft-versus-host to host-versus-graft T cell clones were high. Recipient marrow held GvH clones, some first seen in ileum or blood.

The ends were cut back, 1 base at V and 3 bases at J, with 16 bases in the middle. The CDR3 has 16 amino acids. Germline V lookup: CDR1 SGHNT, CDR2 YYREEE (reference sequence). A word on this clone: Its antigen is not known.

The sample consisted of unstimulated CD8+ T cells sorted from spleen or lymph node cells, taken before transplant. The sequence was collected from a human donor who was the organ donor for an intestinal transplant. J is TRBJ1-2 and V is TRBV5-4; possible D gene TRBD1, 6 bases. CDR3 sequence (DNA): TGTGCCAGCAGCTTGATAGGGACACATATATACTATGGCTACACCTTC. Translating gives CASSLIGTHIYYGYTF.